This T cell receptor beta chain was identified in a study of T cell repertoires in cytomegalovirus infection. This clonotype appeared many times. Trimming removed 3 bases from V and 10 bases from J, with 15 bases in between. This CDR3 has 12 residues. Per the germline V gene, CDR1 is DFQATT and CDR2 is SNEGSKA (reference sequence). Each CDR3 protein is one row after TCRdb ran MiXCR on the reads. This sample carries roughly 81,000 distinct CDR3 sequences, around 3.5% of them seen once, and the ten largest clones take under 5.5%. V gene TRBV20-1 combines with J gene TRBJ2-5; D possibly corresponds to TRBD2 (5 bases). The TCR sequence derives from a human donor in good health (CMV status not recorded). Some clones in this sample may be carry-over from other donors' samples. What was sequenced was PBMCs. The CDR3 DNA follows: TGCAGTGCTAGGCTAGAGGCTCGGGGCCAGTACTTC. Its protein product is CSARLEARGQYF.